Listed below are T cell receptor beta chains from one sample, sequenced in a study of cytomegalovirus exposure and HLA in healthy donors. Here immunoSEQ multiplex PCR was the method, and the copy in TCRdb shows in-frame clones only, minus some. Of 90,000 to 120,000 clones listed, under 80% are singletons. What was sequenced was PBMCs. The source of these receptors is a woman in her forties or fifties in good health and CMV-seropositive. Each CDR3 is given with its conserved first and last residue. The D gene is left open where the match is weak. Not every row has a clone size; where given, it reads once, few, many or a size class.

cdr3_aa	cdr3_nt	j_call	d_call	v_call	clone_size
CAWGANSNEQFF	TGTGCCTGGGGGGCCAATTCCAATGAGCAGTTCTTC	TRBJ2-1	.	TRBV30	.
CASSFIGQGGQETQYF	TGTGCCAGCAGCTTTATAGGGCAGGGAGGGCAAGAGACCCAGTACTTC	TRBJ2-5	TRBD2	TRBV7-9	.
CASSLRALEAGGQGTDTQYF	TGTGCCAGCAGCTTAAGAGCCCTAGAAGCGGGAGGGCAGGGCACAGATACGCAGTATTTT	TRBJ2-3	TRBD2	TRBV7-6	once
CASVPSGRAEETQYF	TGCGCCAGCGTTCCGAGCGGGAGGGCCGAGGAGACCCAGTACTTC	TRBJ2-5	TRBD2	TRBV5-1	.
CASSLQGGQETQYF	TGTGCCAGCAGCTTACAGGGGGGCCAAGAGACCCAGTACTTC	TRBJ2-5	.	TRBV13	.
CASSFPRSGQSRDTQYF	TGCGCCAGCAGCTTCCCCAGATCGGGACAATCCCGTGATACGCAGTATTTT	TRBJ2-3	.	TRBV5-1	.
CASSVARGNEQFF	TGTGCCAGCAGCGTAGCCCGGGGCAATGAGCAGTTCTTC	TRBJ2-1	.	TRBV9	.
CASSEGTRVVNEQFF	TGCGCCAGCAGTGAAGGGACTAGGGTTGTCAATGAGCAGTTCTTC	TRBJ2-1	TRBD2	TRBV10-1	.
CASSLGLGELFF	TGTGCCAGCAGCTTAGGACTCGGGGAGCTGTTTTTT	TRBJ2-2	.	TRBV7-2	few
CASSSQGLAGDKYNEQFF	TGTGCCAGCAGCTCTCAGGGACTAGCGGGAGACAAGTACAATGAGCAGTTCTTC	TRBJ2-1	TRBD2	TRBV7-9	.
CASRIPGFQNSPLHF	TGTGCCAGCAGGATACCGGGATTCCAAAATTCACCCCTCCACTTT	TRBJ1-6	.	TRBV6-1	.
CSARTGGASEAFF	TGCAGCGCTCGGACAGGGGGCGCCTCTGAAGCTTTCTTT	TRBJ1-1	TRBD1	TRBV29-1	.
CAISHPGQHNSPLHF	TGTGCCATCAGCCACCCGGGACAGCATAATTCACCCCTCCACTTT	TRBJ1-6	TRBD1	TRBV10-3	.
CASSPGTGNSGANVLTF	TGTGCCAGCTCACCAGGGACAGGGAACTCTGGGGCCAACGTCCTGACTTTC	TRBJ2-6	TRBD1	TRBV18	.
CASFRRYREDTEAFF	TGTGCCAGTTTTAGGCGGTACAGGGAAGACACTGAAGCTTTCTTT	TRBJ1-1	.	TRBV2	.
CASSLIGNTIYF	TGTGCCAGCAGCCTAATTGGAAACACCATATATTTT	TRBJ1-3	.	TRBV5-4	.